This T cell receptor beta chain was recorded in a study of T cell responses to AZD1222 COVID-19 vaccine. Study results and caveats: The breadth and depth of Spike-specific TCRs increased once two AZD1222 doses had been given. Just a handful of AZD1222 recipients were seropositive at baseline. Clonal diversity may have been underestimated, and the donors were mostly white British, with more females than males. Every sample of the repertoires postdated the peak T cell response.

The germline gives CDR1 MNHEY, CDR2 SVGEGT. This CDR3 region has 14 residues. V shed 5 bases and J shed 0 bases, with 7 bases lying between them. Comment on this clone: The antigen is unknown.

Data came from immunoSEQ multiplex PCR; TCRdb stores just in-frame clones and leaves some out. The sample records roughly 55,000 clones, about 85% being singletons. The material sequenced was peripheral blood, taken on day 0 of AZD1222 vaccination. This receptor was obtained from an adult in good health. The chain has TRBV6-2 or TRBV6-3 and TRBJ1-4; no definite D call. CDR3 coding DNA: TGTGCCAGCAGTATTCATTCAACTAATGAAAAACTGTTTTTT. Amino acid sequence: CASSIHSTNEKLFF.